Listed here are 21 T cell receptor beta chains from one sample, sequenced in a study of cytomegalovirus exposure and HLA in healthy donors. The primer mix had 60 Vbeta and 13 Jbeta primers. The method was immunoSEQ multiplex PCR; TCRdb's version includes in-frame clones alone and lacks a portion of them. Seen here are 85,000 to 100,000 clones, just under 80% observed once, and the top ten hold about 4%. The sequencing input was PBMCs. The source of these receptors is a woman in her 40s in good health and CMV-seropositive.

The chain couples TRBV11-3 to TRBJ2-2; 11 nucleotides align to TRBD1. The CDR3 is 16 residues long. CDR1 SGHNT and CDR2 YENEEA come from the germline V gene. V lost 4 bases and J lost 6; bases outside the gene matches: 7. CDR3 sequence: CASSSDRGLLSGELFF. The CDR3 DNA is TGTGCCAGCAGCTCGGACAGGGGGCTTCTGTCCGGGGAGCTGTTTTTT. Complete variable domain (other parts from reference TRBV11-3 and TRBJ2-2): EAGVVQSPRYKIIEKKQPVAFWCNPISGHNTLYWYLQNLGQGPELLIRYENEEAVDDSQLPKDRFSAERLKGVDSTLKIQPAELGDSAVYLCASSSDRGLLSGELFFGEGSRLTVL.

Comment on this clone: At one boundary the junction diverges from the germline segment, which might be a read error. This chain joins TRBV2 and TRBJ1-3, with TRBD1 as a possible D gene (5 bases). CDR1 SNHLY and CDR2 FYNNEI come from the germline V gene. The CDR3 length is 19 residues. CDR3 sequence (DNA): TGTGCCAGCAGTGATTTGGGGCGGGGGTCGGGAGCATCTGGAGACACCATATATTTT. Its protein is CASSDLGRGSGASGDTIYF.

The CDR3 is CASTRREYYEQYF. DNA for the CDR3: TGTGCCAGCACTCGCCGGGAGTACTACGAGCAGTACTTC. The J gene is TRBJ2-7, the V gene TRBV13; the D gene is possibly TRBD2 (6 bases). Germline values: CDR1 PRHDT, CDR2 FYEKMQ (reference sequence). The CDR3 runs 13 residues. Trimming cost V 7 bases and J 3 bases, with 13 bases left between them.

The chain combines TRBV5-1 with TRBJ2-3; 7 positions match TRBD2. There are 14 residues in the CDR3. Germline V gives CDR1 SGHRS, CDR2 YFSETQ. After removal of 0 bases from V and 5 bases from J, the junction contained 3 bases not matched to a gene. CDR3 sequence: CASSLEGGEDTQYF. CDR3 in DNA: TGCGCCAGCAGCTTGGAGGGAGGGGAAGATACGCAGTATTTT. Full variable domain (outside the CDR3, taken from reference TRBV5-1 and TRBJ2-3): KAGVTQTPRYLIKTRGQQVTLSCSPISGHRSVSWYQQTPGQGLQFLFEYFSETQRNKGNFPGRFSGRQFSNSRSEMNVSTLELGDSALYLCASSLEGGEDTQYFGPGTRLTVL.

V usage is TRBV5-1 and J usage is TRBJ2-3; D may be TRBD2 (6 bases). The CDR3 totals 14 residues. The germline V gene has CDR1 SGHRS and CDR2 YFSETQ. Trimming took 5 bases from V and 2 from J, leaving 12 bases between them. This CDR3 reads CASRSGAPTDTQYF. DNA for the CDR3: TGCGCCAGCAGGTCGGGAGCCCCCACAGATACGCAGTATTTT. Together with reference TRBV5-1 and TRBJ2-3, the CDR3 gives the full variable domain: KAGVTQTPRYLIKTRGQQVTLSCSPISGHRSVSWYQQTPGQGLQFLFEYFSETQRNKGNFPGRFSGRQFSNSRSEMNVSTLELGDSALYLCASRSGAPTDTQYFGPGTRLTVL.

This chain links TRBV25-1 with TRBJ1-4, with D unclear. The length of the CDR3 is 11 residues. V was trimmed by 5 bases and J by 8 bases, leaving 6 bases between them. The germline CDR1 and CDR2 sequences are MGHDK and SYGVNS. As DNA, the CDR3 is TGTGCCAGCAGTAGAGCCGAAAAACTGTTTTTT. This translates into CASSRAEKLFF. The entire variable domain, with the rest obtained from reference TRBV25-1 and TRBJ1-4, is as follows: EADIYQTPRYLVIGTGKKITLECSQTMGHDKMYWYQQDPGMELHLIHYSYGVNSTEKGDLSSESTVSRIRTEHFPLTLESARPSHTSQYLCASSRAEKLFFGSGTQLSVL.

The count of this clone is one. CDR3 bases: TGTGCCAGCAGTTCGACTAGCGGGAGCTTTAGCGAGCAGTACTTC. Translated, it gives CASSSTSGSFSEQYF. The chain employs TRBV27 and TRBJ2-7; TRBD2 matches at 12 bases. Trimming cost V 4 bases and J 6 bases; bases outside gene matches: 7. This CDR3 is built from 15 residues. Germline assignment: CDR1 MNHEY and CDR2 SMNVEV (reference sequence).

The genes are TRBV15 and TRBJ2-7; the D gene is possibly TRBD1 (5 bases). The V gene lost 0 bases and the J gene lost 2 bases, with 14 bases spanning the gap. Germline-derived CDR1 and CDR2 are LNHNV and YYDKDF (reference sequence). The CDR3 runs to 16 residues. DNA of the CDR3: TGTGCCACCAGCAGAGATGTACGGCAGGACACCTACGAGCAGTACTTC. Its protein is CATSRDVRQDTYEQYF.

This clone was seen a few times. The CDR3 is CASSLYPGQGWGYTF. The CDR3 region has the DNA TGTGCCAGCAGTTTATATCCGGGACAGGGTTGGGGCTACACCTTC. J is TRBJ1-2 and V is TRBV28; TRBD1 agrees at 9 bases. Germline V gene data show CDR1 as MDHEN and CDR2 as SYDVKM. V trimming: 1 base; J trimming: 8 bases; junction bases outside the gene matches: 8. This CDR3 spans 15 amino acids.

As to this clone: The junction departs from the called germline gene at one end, perhaps through a read error. V is TRBV11-2 and J is TRBJ1-2; TRBD1 is a possible D gene (6 bases). Per the germline V gene, CDR1 is SGHAT and CDR2 is FQNNGV. The CDR3 extends over 15 amino acids. The chain's CDR3 is CAGSSMGGPNYGYTF. In nucleotides, the CDR3 is TGTGCCGGCAGCTCCATGGGGGGGCCTAACTATGGCTACACCTTC.

The chain links TRBV11-3 to TRBJ2-5; TRBD2 matches 8 bases. The CDR3 covers 17 residues. CDR1 SGHNT and CDR2 YENEEA come from the germline V gene. Germline trimming cut 3 bases from V and 3 bases from J; bases unmatched to any gene: 12. The CDR3 here is CASSLQATGLEEETQYF. CDR3 sequence (DNA): TGTGCCAGCAGCTTGCAGGCTACGGGACTAGAGGAAGAGACCCAGTACTTC. Using reference TRBV11-3 and TRBJ2-5 for the parts outside the CDR3, the full variable domain is EAGVVQSPRYKIIEKKQPVAFWCNPISGHNTLYWYLQNLGQGPELLIRYENEEAVDDSQLPKDRFSAERLKGVDSTLKIQPAELGDSAVYLCASSLQATGLEEETQYFGPGTRLLVL.

The chain couples TRBV19 to TRBJ1-1, with D possibly TRBD1 on 6 matching bases. The CDR3 has 15 amino acids. In germline, CDR1 is LNHDA, CDR2 SQIVND (reference sequence). The ends were cut back, 4 bases at V and 1 base at J, with 13 bases in the middle. As DNA, the CDR3 is TGTGCCAGTAGTAAGGGGGTGCAGAAGAACACTGAAGCTTTCTTT. Its protein is CASSKGVQKNTEAFF.

The chain has TRBV11-2 and TRBJ1-1; no reliable D call. CDR1 and CDR2 from the germline V gene are SGHAT and FQNNGV. CDR3 length: 14 residues. V was cut by 5 bases and J by 0 bases, with 10 bases left in between. Written as DNA, the CDR3 is TGTGCCAGCAGCCCCTACGAACTGAACACTGAAGCTTTCTTT. It codes for CASSPYELNTEAFF. Using reference TRBV11-2 and TRBJ1-1 for the parts outside the CDR3, the full variable domain is EAGVAQSPRYKIIEKRQSVAFWCNPISGHATLYWYQQILGQGPKLLIQFQNNGVVDDSQLPKDRFSAERLKGVDSTLKIQPAKLEDSAVYLCASSPYELNTEAFFGQGTRLTVV.

A single count supports this clone. V usage is TRBV14 and J usage is TRBJ1-4; no definite D call. With 7 bases removed from V and 0 bases from J, the gap between germline ends came to 18 bases. In germline, CDR1 is SGHDN, CDR2 FVKESK. This CDR3 has 17 residues. In nucleotides, the CDR3 is TGTGCCAGCACGGAGGAAATGCGGCTCGCAACTAATGAAAAACTGTTTTTT. This codes for CASTEEMRLATNEKLFF.

The chain links TRBV4-1 to TRBJ1-5, with unresolved D. The V end was cut by 1 base, the J end by 4 bases, with 5 bases between. Germline CDR1 reads MGHRA; CDR2 reads YSYEKL. CDR3 length equals 13 residues. CDR3 sequence: CASSQVVNQPQHF. DNA of the CDR3: TGCGCCAGCAGCCAAGTTGTAAATCAGCCCCAGCATTTT.

The CDR3, as DNA: TGTGCCACCAGCAGAGGAGGGTCGGGCAATCAGCCCCAGCATTTT. Its translation is CATSRGGSGNQPQHF. V and J are TRBV15 and TRBJ1-5, with D uncertain. Germline CDR1 reads LNHNV; CDR2 reads YYDKDF (reference sequence). Trimming left V 1 base short and J 2 bases short, with 9 bases between. This CDR3 is built from 15 residues.

The CDR3 nucleotides are TGCGCCAGCAGCCGTAGACAAATCTCTGGAAACACCATATATTTT. Amino acid sequence: CASSRRQISGNTIYF. This chain links TRBV4-1 with TRBJ1-3; no clear D gene. The length of the CDR3 is 15 residues. Trimming stripped 4 bases from V and 0 bases from J, with 10 bases between. Germline V gene data show CDR1 as MGHRA and CDR2 as YSYEKL.

The chain links TRBV19 to TRBJ1-2, with 9 bases that match TRBD1. The CDR3 is 14 amino acids. Losses at the gene ends were 4 bases for V and 4 bases for J; bases not matched to a gene: 4. Germline lookup yields CDR1 LNHDA and CDR2 SQIVND (reference sequence). This chain's CDR3 is CASSNTGGVYGYTF. DNA of the CDR3: TGTGCCAGTAGTAACACAGGGGGCGTCTATGGCTACACCTTC.

The chain carries TRBV5-8 and TRBJ1-1; 10 bases agree with TRBD1. V lost 3 bases and J lost 1; bases outside the gene matches: 0. Germline V gives CDR1 SGHTS, CDR2 YDEGEE. The CDR3 is made up of 14 amino acids. The CDR3 sequence is CASSWDRGNTEAFF. Here the CDR3 DNA reads TGTGCCAGCAGCTGGGACAGGGGGAACACTGAAGCTTTCTTT. The full variable domain, with the rest looked up from reference TRBV5-8 and TRBJ1-1, is EAGVTQSPTHLIKTRGQQATLRCSPISGHTSVYWYQQALGLGLQFLLWYDEGEERNRGNFPPRFSGRQFPNYSSELNVNALELEDSALYLCASSWDRGNTEAFFGQGTRLTVV.

This clone was seen a handful of times. The chain combines TRBV7-7 with TRBJ2-1; 7 bases agree with TRBD2. Germline CDR1 and CDR2: SSHAT and FNYEAQ (reference sequence). The length of the CDR3 is 12 residues. CDR3 coding DNA: TGTGCAGTGAGCGGGATGGGTAATGAGCAGTTCTTC. Translating it yields CAVSGMGNEQFF. The whole variable domain, remainder taken from reference TRBV7-7 and TRBJ2-1, is GAGVSQSPRYKVTKRGQDVTLRCDPISSHATLYWYQQALGQGPEFLTYFNYEAQPDKSGLPSDRFSAERPEGSISTLTIQRTEQRDSAMYRCAVSGMGNEQFFGPGTRLTVL.

This rearrangement joins TRBV29-1 to TRBJ2-5, with 9 bases aligning to TRBD1. Germline V lookup: CDR1 SQVTM, CDR2 ANQGSEA. The CDR3 is 14 amino acids. The V segment lost 2 bases and the J segment 5 bases; nucleotides outside the gene matches: 6. This CDR3 reads CSVELTGGGETQYF. DNA for the CDR3: TGCAGCGTTGAACTAACAGGGGGCGGTGAGACCCAGTACTTC.